One sample yielded the 12 T cell receptor beta chains listed below, sequenced in a study of regulatory T cells in long-lasting Graves disease. The TCR beta library used iRepertoire HTBI primers with Arm-PCR amplification of CDR3. Via MiXCR, TCRdb re-called the multiplex PCR reads, giving one row per CDR3 protein. This table holds a few hundred thousand distinct CDR3 sequences, over 15% found once. Time point of the sample: newly diagnosed GD, antithyroid drugs for less than 3 months. The TCR library used RNA extracted from PBMCs. These data are also associated with another study on T cells in Graves' hyperthyroidism and ophthalmopathy.

Sequencing used peripheral blood mononuclear cells (PBMCs), obtained at new diagnosis, from a patient treated with antithyroid drugs. The source is a woman aged 18-29 years with Graves disease.

This clonotype was counted many times. V is TRBV5-8 and J is TRBJ2-1; D tentatively fits TRBD1 or TRBD2 (6 bases each). Trimming cost V 1 base and J 5 bases, with 16 bases left between them. The germline CDR1 and CDR2 sequences are SGHTS and YDEGEE. CDR3 length: 16 residues. CDR3 sequence (DNA): TGTGCCAGCAGCTTGATGTGGGGGGCCTATGACAATGAGCAGTTCTTC. Translated, it gives CASSLMWGAYDNEQFF.

The sample holds many counts of this clonotype. The genes are TRBV28 and TRBJ1-6; possible D gene TRBD1, 5 bases. V lost 6 bases and J lost 7, with 16 bases in between. This CDR3 spans 15 amino acids. Germline CDR1 is MDHEN and CDR2 is SYDVKM. CDR3 region: CASRGVGILNSPLHF. In DNA, the CDR3 is TGTGCCAGCAGGGGGGTGGGTATTCTGAATTCACCCCTCCACTTT.

This clonotype was observed many times. The chain links TRBV6-5 to TRBJ2-7; weak D call: TRBD1 (6 bases). The CDR3 is 13 amino acids. Trimming stripped 4 bases from V and 5 bases from J, with 12 bases between. Germline assignment: CDR1 MNHEY and CDR2 SVGAGI. The CDR3, as DNA: TGTGCCAGCAGTTCACAGGGTTCCGACGAGCAGTACTTC. This translates into CASSSQGSDEQYF.

CDR3 nucleotide sequence: TGTGCCAGCAGTTTTACAGGTGTTAACAATGAGCAGTTCTTC. It translates to CASSFTGVNNEQFF. This chain connects TRBV28 to TRBJ2-1; D perhaps matches TRBD1 (5 bases). This CDR3 has 14 residues. Trimming stripped 3 bases from V and 5 bases from J, with 11 bases between. Germline CDR1 and CDR2: MDHEN and SYDVKM.

This clonotype was seen more than once but under ten times. The chain uses TRBV2 and TRBJ1-6; tentatively, D is TRBD1 (5 bases). This CDR3 spans 14 amino acids. Germline V gene lookup returns CDR1 SNHLY and CDR2 FYNNEI. V lost 4 bases and J 7 bases, leaving 11 bases between the germline ends. CDR3 region: CASSVRGRNSPLHF. The CDR3 DNA is TGTGCCAGCAGTGTTAGGGGTAGGAATTCACCCCTCCACTTT. The variable domain in full, with the rest retrieved from reference TRBV2 and TRBJ1-6, is EPEVTQTPSHQVTQMGQEVILRCVPISNHLYFYWYRQILGQKVEFLVSFYNNEISEKSEIFDDQFSVERPDGSNFTLKIRSTKLEDSAMYFCASSVRGRNSPLHFGNGTRLTVT.

The chain uses TRBV12-3 or TRBV12-4 and TRBJ1-1, with D tentatively TRBD1 (5 bases). The germline V and J ends were trimmed by 4 bases and 7 bases, with 7 bases remaining between them. The CDR3 consists of 11 residues. This CDR3 is CASSWGDEAFF. In nucleotides, the CDR3 is TGTGCCAGCAGTTGGGGGGATGAAGCTTTCTTT.

This clonotype was detected many times. The chain links TRBV7-2 to TRBJ2-5, with 8 bases aligning to TRBD2. The J segment lost 5 bases and the V segment lost 2 bases, leaving 7 bases of the junction unmatched. CDR1 SGHTA and CDR2 FQGNSA come from the germline V gene. The CDR3 runs 15 residues. The CDR3: CASSLSGGPGETQYF. As DNA, the CDR3 is TGTGCCAGCAGCTTATCGGGAGGGCCAGGGGAGACCCAGTACTTC.

This clonotype was seen repeatedly, ten times or more. The chain links TRBV12-3 or TRBV12-4 to TRBJ1-4, with TRBD1 matching 9 bases. V shed 0 bases, J shed 8 bases, and the junction held 10 bases outside the gene matches. CDR3 size: 17 residues. CDR3 coding DNA: TGTGCCAGCAGTTTAGCGGGACAGGGAGTCCTAGGGGAAAAACTGTTTTTT. It specifies CASSLAGQGVLGEKLFF.

This clonotype was found a few times. The chain links TRBV12-3 or TRBV12-4 to TRBJ2-1, with D possibly TRBD2 on 6 matching bases. This CDR3 has 13 residues. Trimming shortened V by 3 bases and J by 9 bases, and 12 bases separated the two germline ends. The CDR3 loop reads CASSFGGMIEQFF. DNA for the CDR3: TGTGCCAGCAGTTTTGGCGGGATGATTGAGCAGTTCTTC.

This clonotype was observed a handful of times. The chain couples TRBV6-5 to TRBJ1-2; TRBD1 matches at 9 bases. The CDR3 has 15 residues. The V gene's germline CDR1 is MNHEY and CDR2 SVGAGI. V gave up 2 bases and J gave up 6 bases; unmatched junction bases: 7. CDR3 loop: CASSYASGTGNGYTF. For the CDR3, the DNA is TGTGCCAGCAGTTACGCCAGCGGGACAGGGAATGGCTACACCTTC.

A few counts support this clonotype. CDR3 sequence: CASRPPRSQLGNIQYF. The CDR3 DNA reads as TGTGCCAGCAGGCCACCCCGGAGCCAACTGGGAAACATTCAGTACTTC. The chain employs TRBV7-2 and TRBJ2-4; D gene uncertain. This CDR3 has 16 residues. Deletions cut 6 bases from V and 6 bases from J, with 21 bases between. CDR1 is SGHTA and CDR2 is FQGNSA in the germline V gene.

Only a few counts were recorded for this clonotype. The chain employs TRBV19 and TRBJ2-7; TRBD1 might be the D (6 bases). Germline V gene data show CDR1 as LNHDA and CDR2 as SQIVND (reference sequence). V lost 3 bases and J lost 3, with 18 bases in between. CDR3 length: 16 amino acids. The CDR3 DNA is TGTGCCAGTAGTATCCAGCGTTCCGGACAGAGCTACGAGCAGTACTTC. Encoded protein: CASSIQRSGQSYEQYF.